The 4 T cell receptor beta chains below come from one sample, sequenced in a study of cytomegalovirus exposure and HLA in healthy donors. Assay: immunoSEQ multiplex PCR; the TCRdb copy retains only in-frame clones and omits some. This table has some 110,000 clones, approximately 89% appearing once. The sample comprised PBMCs. The receptors were sampled from a man aged 18 to 29 in good health and CMV-seronegative.

The chain is built from TRBV28 and TRBJ1-3, with TRBD1 as a possible D gene (5 bases). Trimming left V 5 bases short and J 2 bases short, with 13 bases between. This CDR3 spans 15 amino acids. In germline, CDR1 is MDHEN, CDR2 SYDVKM. CDR3 coding DNA: TGTGCCAGCAGTCCGCCTGGGGGGGCTGGAAACACCATATATTTT. Translating it yields CASSPPGGAGNTIYF. The whole variable domain, remainder taken from reference TRBV28 and TRBJ1-3, is DVKVTQSSRYLVKRTGEKVFLECVQDMDHENMFWYRQDPGLGLRLIYFSYDVKMKEKGDIPEGYSVSREKKERFSLILESASTNQTSMYLCASSPPGGAGNTIYFGEGSWLTVV.

The chain combines TRBV9 with TRBJ2-5; 8 nucleotides agree with TRBD1. This CDR3 spans 16 amino acids. The germline V gene has CDR1 SGDLS and CDR2 YYNGEE. Unmatched junction bases numbered 6, after V lost 0 bases and J lost 2 bases. The CDR3 DNA follows: TGTGCCAGCAGCGTAGAGCGGACAGGGAATCAAGAGACCCAGTACTTC. Encoded protein: CASSVERTGNQETQYF.

This clone occurred once. Here the CDR3 reads CSVDAGSTDTQYF. Written as DNA, the CDR3 is TGCAGCGTTGATGCGGGGAGCACAGATACGCAGTATTTT. The V call is TRBV29-1, the J call TRBJ2-3, with a possible D match to TRBD2 (6 bases). Germline loops: CDR1 SQVTM, CDR2 ANQGSEA. The CDR3 is made up of 13 amino acids. Trimming removed 3 bases at V and 0 bases at J, with 7 bases between.

The V call is TRBV7-8, the J call TRBJ2-7; 7 bases are a match to TRBD2. V shed 3 bases, J shed 3 bases, and the junction held 8 bases outside the gene matches. This CDR3 comprises 15 residues. CDR1 is SGHVS and CDR2 is FQNEAQ in the germline V gene. The CDR3: CASSLGGDPNYEQYF. The CDR3 DNA sequence: TGTGCCAGCAGCTTGGGGGGGGACCCAAACTACGAGCAGTACTTC.